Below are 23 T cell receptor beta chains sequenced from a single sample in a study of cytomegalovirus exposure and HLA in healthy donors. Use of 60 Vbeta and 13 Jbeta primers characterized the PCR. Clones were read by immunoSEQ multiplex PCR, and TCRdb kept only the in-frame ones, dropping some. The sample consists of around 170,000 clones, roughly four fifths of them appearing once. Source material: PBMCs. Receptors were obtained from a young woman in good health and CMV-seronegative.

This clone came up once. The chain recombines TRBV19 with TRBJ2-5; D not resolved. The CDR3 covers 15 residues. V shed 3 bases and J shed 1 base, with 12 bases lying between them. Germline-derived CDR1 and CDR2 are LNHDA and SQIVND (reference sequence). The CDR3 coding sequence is TGTGCCAGTAGTATCTTCTGGGCCCGCCAAGAGACCCAGTACTTC. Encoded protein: CASSIFWARQETQYF.

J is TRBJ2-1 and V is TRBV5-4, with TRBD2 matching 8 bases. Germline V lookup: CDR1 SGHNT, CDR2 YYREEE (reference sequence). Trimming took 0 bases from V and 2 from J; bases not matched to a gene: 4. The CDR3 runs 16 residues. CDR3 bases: TGTGCCAGCAGCTTGGGCGGGGGGTCTACCTACAATGAGCAGTTCTTC. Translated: CASSLGGGSTYNEQFF.

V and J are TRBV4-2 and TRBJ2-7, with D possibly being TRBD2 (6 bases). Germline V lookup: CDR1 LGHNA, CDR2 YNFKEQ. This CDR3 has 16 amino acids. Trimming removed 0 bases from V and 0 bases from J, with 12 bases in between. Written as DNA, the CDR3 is TGTGCCAGCAGCCAAGAATGGGACGGGAGCTCCTACGAGCAGTACTTC. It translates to CASSQEWDGSSYEQYF.

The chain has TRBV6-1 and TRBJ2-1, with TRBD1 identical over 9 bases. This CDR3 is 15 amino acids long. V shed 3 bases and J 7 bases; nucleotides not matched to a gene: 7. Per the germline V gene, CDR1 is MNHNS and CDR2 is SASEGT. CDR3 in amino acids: CASSERTGEWNEQFF. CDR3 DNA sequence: TGTGCCAGCAGTGAGAGGACAGGGGAATGGAATGAGCAGTTCTTC.

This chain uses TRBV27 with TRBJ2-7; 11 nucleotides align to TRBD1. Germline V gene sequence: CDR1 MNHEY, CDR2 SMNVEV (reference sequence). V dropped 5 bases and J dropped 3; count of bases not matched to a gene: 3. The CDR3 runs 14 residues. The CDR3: CASSAGTGGYEQYF. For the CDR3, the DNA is TGTGCCAGCAGTGCCGGGACAGGGGGCTACGAGCAGTACTTC.

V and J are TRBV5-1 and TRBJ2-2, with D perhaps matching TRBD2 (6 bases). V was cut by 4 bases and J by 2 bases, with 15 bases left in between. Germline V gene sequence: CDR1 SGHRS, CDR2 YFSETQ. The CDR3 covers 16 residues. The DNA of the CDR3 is TGCGCCAGCAGCGTTAACGGAGGGGTCAACACCGGGGAGCTGTTTTTT. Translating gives CASSVNGGVNTGELFF.

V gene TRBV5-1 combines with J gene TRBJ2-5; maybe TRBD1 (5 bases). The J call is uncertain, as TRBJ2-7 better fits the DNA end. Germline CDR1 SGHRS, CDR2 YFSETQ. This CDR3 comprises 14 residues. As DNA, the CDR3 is TGCGCCAGCAGCTTGGCCTTACAGGAAGGCGAGCAGTACTTC. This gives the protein CASSLALQEGEQYF.

CDR3 in amino acids: CASSQSTSRFNEQFF. The CDR3 DNA reads as TGTGCCAGCAGTCAGTCGACTAGCCGCTTTAATGAGCAGTTCTTC. V is TRBV7-9 and J is TRBJ2-1; 7 bases agree with TRBD2. The CDR3 consists of 15 residues. The J segment lost 7 bases and the V segment lost 6 bases, leaving 12 bases of the junction unmatched. CDR1 and CDR2 from the germline V gene are SEHNR and FQNEAQ (reference sequence).

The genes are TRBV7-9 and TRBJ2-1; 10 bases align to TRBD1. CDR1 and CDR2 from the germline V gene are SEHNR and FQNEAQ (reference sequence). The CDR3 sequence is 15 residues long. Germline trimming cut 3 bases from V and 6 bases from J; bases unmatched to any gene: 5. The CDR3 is CASSLGTGVPNEQFF. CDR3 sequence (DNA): TGTGCCAGCAGCTTGGGGACAGGGGTCCCCAATGAGCAGTTCTTC. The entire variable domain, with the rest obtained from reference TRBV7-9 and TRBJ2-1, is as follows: DTGVSQNPRHKITKRGQNVTFRCDPISEHNRLYWYRQTLGQGPEFLTYFQNEAQLEKSRLLSDRFSAERPKGSFSTLEIQRTEQGDSAMYLCASSLGTGVPNEQFFGPGTRLTVL.

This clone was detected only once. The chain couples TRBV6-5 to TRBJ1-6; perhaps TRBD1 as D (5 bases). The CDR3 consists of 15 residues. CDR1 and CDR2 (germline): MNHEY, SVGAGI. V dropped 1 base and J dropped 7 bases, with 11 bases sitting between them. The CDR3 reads CASSYFDSHNSPLHF. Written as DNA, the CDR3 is TGTGCCAGCAGTTACTTCGACAGTCACAATTCACCCCTCCACTTT.

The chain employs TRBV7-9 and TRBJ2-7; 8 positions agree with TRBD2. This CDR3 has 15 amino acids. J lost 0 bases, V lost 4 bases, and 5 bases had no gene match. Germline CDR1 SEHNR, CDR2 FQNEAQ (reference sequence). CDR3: CASSSVAGSSYEQYF. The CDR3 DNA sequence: TGTGCCAGCAGCTCGGTAGCGGGGAGCTCCTACGAGCAGTACTTC.

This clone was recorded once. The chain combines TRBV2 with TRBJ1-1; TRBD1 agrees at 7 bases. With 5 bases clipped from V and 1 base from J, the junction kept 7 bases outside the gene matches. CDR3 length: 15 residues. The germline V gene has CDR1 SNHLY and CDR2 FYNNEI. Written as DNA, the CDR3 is TGTGCCAGCAGTATACAGGGGTCGGCGAACACTGAAGCTTTCTTT. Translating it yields CASSIQGSANTEAFF.

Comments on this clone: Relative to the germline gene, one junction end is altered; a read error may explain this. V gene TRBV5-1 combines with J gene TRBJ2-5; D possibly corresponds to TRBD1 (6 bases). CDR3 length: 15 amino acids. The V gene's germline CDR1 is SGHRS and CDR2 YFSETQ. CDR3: CASGLRTASEETQYF. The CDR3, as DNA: TGCGCCAGCGGCTTAAGGACAGCATCCGAAGAGACCCAGTACTTC. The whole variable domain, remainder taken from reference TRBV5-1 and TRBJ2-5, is KAGVTQTPRYLIKTRGQQVTLSCSPISGHRSVSWYQQTPGQGLQFLFEYFSETQRNKGNFPGRFSGRQFSNSRSEMNVSTLELGDSALYLCASGLRTASEETQYFGPGTRLLVL.

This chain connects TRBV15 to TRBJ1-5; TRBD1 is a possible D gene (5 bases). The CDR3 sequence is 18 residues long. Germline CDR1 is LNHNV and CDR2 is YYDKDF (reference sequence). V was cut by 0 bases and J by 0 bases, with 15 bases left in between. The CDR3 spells CATSRDVKGRYSNQPQHF. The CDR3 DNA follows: TGTGCCACCAGCAGAGATGTAAAGGGGCGCTATAGCAATCAGCCCCAGCATTTT.

In DNA, the CDR3 is TGTGCCAGCAGCTTAGGAAGGGGGCCCTCGAACACTGAAGCTTTCTTT. This gives the protein CASSLGRGPSNTEAFF. J is TRBJ1-1 and V is TRBV7-9, with 7 bases lining up with TRBD1. The trim removed 1 base at V and 1 base at J, leaving 6 bases unmatched. There are 16 residues in the CDR3. Germline V gene data show CDR1 as SEHNR and CDR2 as FQNEAQ (reference sequence).

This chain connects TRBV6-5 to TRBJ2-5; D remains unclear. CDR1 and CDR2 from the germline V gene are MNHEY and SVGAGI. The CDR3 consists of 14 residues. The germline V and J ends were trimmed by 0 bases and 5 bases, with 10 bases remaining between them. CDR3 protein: CASSYSPGTETQYF. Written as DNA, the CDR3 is TGTGCCAGCAGTTACTCTCCAGGAACGGAGACCCAGTACTTC.

The CDR3 loop is CASSVAGENYGYTF. Here the CDR3 DNA reads TGTGCCAGCAGCGTAGCGGGAGAAAACTATGGCTACACCTTC. This chain links TRBV9 with TRBJ1-2, with D unresolved. The CDR3 consists of 14 residues. The V gene lost 0 bases and the J gene lost 2 bases, with 8 bases spanning the gap. Germline assignment: CDR1 SGDLS and CDR2 YYNGEE.

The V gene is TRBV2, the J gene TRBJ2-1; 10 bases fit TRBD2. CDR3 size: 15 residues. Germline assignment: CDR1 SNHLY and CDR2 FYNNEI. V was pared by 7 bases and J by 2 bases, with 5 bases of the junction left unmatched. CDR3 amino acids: CASKVGLAAYNEQFF. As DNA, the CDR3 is TGTGCCAGCAAGGTTGGACTAGCGGCCTACAATGAGCAGTTCTTC.

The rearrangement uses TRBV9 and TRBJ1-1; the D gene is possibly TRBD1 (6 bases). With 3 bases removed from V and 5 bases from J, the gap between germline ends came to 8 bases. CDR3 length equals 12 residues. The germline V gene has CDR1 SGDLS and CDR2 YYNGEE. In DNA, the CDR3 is TGTGCCAGCAGCGGCAGGGGTACTGAAGCTTTCTTT. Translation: CASSGRGTEAFF. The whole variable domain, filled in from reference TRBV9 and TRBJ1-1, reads DSGVTQTPKHLITATGQRVTLRCSPRSGDLSVYWYQQSLDQGLQFLIQYYNGEERAKGNILERFSAQQFPDLHSELNLSSLELGDSALYFCASSGRGTEAFFGQGTRLTVV.

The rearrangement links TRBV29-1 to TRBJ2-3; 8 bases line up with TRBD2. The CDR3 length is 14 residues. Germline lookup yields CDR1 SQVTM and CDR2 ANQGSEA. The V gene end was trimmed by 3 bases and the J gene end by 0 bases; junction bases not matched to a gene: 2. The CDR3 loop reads CSVEASGSTDTQYF. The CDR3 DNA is TGCAGCGTTGAGGCTAGCGGGAGCACAGATACGCAGTATTTT.

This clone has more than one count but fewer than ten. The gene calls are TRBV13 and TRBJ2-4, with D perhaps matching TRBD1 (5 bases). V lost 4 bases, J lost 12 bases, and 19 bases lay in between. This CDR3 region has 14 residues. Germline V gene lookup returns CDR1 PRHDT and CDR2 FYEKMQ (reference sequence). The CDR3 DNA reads TGTGCCAGCAGCTCCACGACAGCTTTTAACCATCAGTACTTC. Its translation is CASSSTTAFNHQYF.

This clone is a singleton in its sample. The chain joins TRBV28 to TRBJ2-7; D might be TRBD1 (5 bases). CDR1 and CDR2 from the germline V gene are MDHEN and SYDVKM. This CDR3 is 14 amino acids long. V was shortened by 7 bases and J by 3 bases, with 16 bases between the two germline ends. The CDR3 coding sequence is TGTGCCAGCACTATAGGTGGGGCAAACTACGAGCAGTACTTC. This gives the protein CASTIGGANYEQYF.

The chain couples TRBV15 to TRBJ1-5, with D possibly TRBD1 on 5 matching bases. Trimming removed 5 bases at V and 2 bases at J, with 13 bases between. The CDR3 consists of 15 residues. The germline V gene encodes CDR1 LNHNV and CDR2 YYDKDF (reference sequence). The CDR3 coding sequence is TGTGCCACCAGCGCCAAGCGGGGCGGCAATCAGCCCCAGCATTTT. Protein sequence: CATSAKRGGNQPQHF.